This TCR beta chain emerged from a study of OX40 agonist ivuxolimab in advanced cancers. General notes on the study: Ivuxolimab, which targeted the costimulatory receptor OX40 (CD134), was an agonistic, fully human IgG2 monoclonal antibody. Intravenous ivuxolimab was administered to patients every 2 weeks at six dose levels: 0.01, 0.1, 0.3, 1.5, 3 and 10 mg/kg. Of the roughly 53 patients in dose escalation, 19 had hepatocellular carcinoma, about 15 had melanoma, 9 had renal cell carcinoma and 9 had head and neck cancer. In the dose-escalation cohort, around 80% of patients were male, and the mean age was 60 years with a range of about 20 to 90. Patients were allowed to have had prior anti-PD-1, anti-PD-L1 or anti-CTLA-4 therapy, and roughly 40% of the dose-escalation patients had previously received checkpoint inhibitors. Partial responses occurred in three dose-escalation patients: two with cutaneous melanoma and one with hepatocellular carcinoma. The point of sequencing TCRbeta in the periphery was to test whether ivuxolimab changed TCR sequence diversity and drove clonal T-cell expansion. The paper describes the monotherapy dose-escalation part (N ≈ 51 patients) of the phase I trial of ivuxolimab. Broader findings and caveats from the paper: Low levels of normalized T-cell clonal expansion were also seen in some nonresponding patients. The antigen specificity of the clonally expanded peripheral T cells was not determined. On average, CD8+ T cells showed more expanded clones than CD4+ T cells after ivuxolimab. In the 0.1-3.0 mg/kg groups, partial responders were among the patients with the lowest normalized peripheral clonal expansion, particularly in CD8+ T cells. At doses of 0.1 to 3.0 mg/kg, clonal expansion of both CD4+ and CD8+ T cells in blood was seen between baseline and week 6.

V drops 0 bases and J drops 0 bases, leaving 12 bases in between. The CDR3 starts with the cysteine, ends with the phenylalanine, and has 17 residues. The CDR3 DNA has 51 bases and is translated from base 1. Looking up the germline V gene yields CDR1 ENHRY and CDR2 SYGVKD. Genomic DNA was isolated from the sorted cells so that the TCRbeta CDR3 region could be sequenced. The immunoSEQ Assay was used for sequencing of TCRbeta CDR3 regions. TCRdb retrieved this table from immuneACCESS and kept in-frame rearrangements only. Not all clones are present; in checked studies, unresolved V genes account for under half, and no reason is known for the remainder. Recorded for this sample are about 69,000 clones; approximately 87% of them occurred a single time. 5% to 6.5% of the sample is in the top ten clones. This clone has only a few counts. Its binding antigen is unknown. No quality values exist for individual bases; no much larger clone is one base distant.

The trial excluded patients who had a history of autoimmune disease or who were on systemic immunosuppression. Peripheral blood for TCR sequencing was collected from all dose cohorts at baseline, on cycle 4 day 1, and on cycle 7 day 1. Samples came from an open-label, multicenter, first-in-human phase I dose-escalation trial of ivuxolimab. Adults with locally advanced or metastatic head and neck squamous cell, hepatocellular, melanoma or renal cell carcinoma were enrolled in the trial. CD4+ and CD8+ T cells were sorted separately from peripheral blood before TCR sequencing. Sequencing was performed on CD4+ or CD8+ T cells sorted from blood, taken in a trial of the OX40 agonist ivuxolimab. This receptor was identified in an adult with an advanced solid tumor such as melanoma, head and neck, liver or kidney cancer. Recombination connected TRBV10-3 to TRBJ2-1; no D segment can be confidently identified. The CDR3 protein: CAISESNAGSSYNEQFF. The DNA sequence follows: TGTGCCATCAGTGAGTCGAATGCCGGCAGCTCCTACAATGAGCAGTTCTTC.